This entry features one TCR beta chain sequence. This entry is derived from a study of blood T cell repertoires in COVID-19. V lost 0 bases to trimming and J lost 2 bases; unmatched junction nucleotides: 7. The CDR3 consists of 16 residues. Germline CDR1 reads MNHEY; CDR2 reads SMNVEV (reference sequence). Sequencing was performed with immunoSEQ multiplex PCR; in TCRdb, only in-frame clones are kept and a portion is missing. Counted here are roughly 310,000 clones, approximately 87% occurring once; the ten biggest clones make up under 4.5%. The rearrangement uses TRBV27 and TRBJ2-7; 7 nucleotides line up with TRBD1. The receptor was isolated from a woman aged 50 to 60 with active or convalescent COVID-19. Sequences were obtained from peripheral blood. CDR3 region: CASSLSATGIAYEQYF. Here the CDR3 DNA reads TGTGCCAGCAGTTTATCCGCGACAGGGATTGCCTACGAGCAGTACTTC.